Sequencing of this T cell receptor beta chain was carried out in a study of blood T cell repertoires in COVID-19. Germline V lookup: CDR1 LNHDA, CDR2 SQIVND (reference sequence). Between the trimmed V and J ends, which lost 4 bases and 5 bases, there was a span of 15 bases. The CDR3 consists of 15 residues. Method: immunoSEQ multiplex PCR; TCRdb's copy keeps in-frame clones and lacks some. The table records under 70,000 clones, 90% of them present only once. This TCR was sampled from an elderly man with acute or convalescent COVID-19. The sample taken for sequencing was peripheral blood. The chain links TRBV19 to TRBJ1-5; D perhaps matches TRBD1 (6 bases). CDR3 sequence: CASSRAGPGDQPQHF. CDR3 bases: TGTGCCAGTAGTAGGGCAGGGCCAGGGGATCAGCCCCAGCATTTT.